This TCR beta chain derives from a study of vaccination effects on CD4 cells after COVID-19. The CDR3 totals 22 residues. The germline V gene encodes CDR1 SNHLY and CDR2 FYNNEI. Trimming shortened V by 5 bases and J by 0 bases, and 32 bases separated the two germline ends. With regard to this clone: The antigen remains unidentified.

Sequencing followed a ViraFEST assay step that expanded antigen-specific CD4+ T cells with viral peptide pools. Subsequent to a culture period of 10 days, CD4+ T cells were isolated. Vaccinated participants had no history of SARS-CoV-2 infection and tested negative for nucleocapsid antibodies. Some clones are missing from TCRdb's copy, which holds only in-frame ones; the method was immunoSEQ multiplex PCR. The sample records fewer than 70,000 clones, about 80% being singletons. This chain connects TRBV2 to TRBJ2-1, with D perhaps TRBD1 (10 bases). The receptor was isolated from a human donor who received a COVID-19 vaccine. The material sequenced was CD4+ T cells from PBMCs cultured with SARS-CoV-2 spike peptides, taken before COVID-19 vaccination. CDR3 nucleotide sequence: TGTGCCAGCAGTTTCAGGACAGGGGGTCGAGCGGGGGGCCATAGCTCCTACAATGAGCAGTTCTTC. Protein sequence: CASSFRTGGRAGGHSSYNEQFF.